In this sample, the clone carrying this T cell receptor (beta chain) turned up many times. The source of the sample is a study of T cells in Graves' hyperthyroidism and ophthalmopathy. It was RNA transcripts that yielded the amplified TCR beta CDR3 regions. RT-PCR in the first round (using the HTBI primer set) targeted the TCR CDR3. Using its own MiXCR run on the multiplex PCR reads, TCRdb lists one record per CDR3 protein. The data show 660,000 or so distinct CDR3 sequences, with over 40% seen just once and roughly 6.5% held by the top ten. The CDR3 totals 14 residues. CDR1 is SNHLY and CDR2 is FYNNEI in the germline V gene. V shed 1 base and J shed 12 bases, with 19 bases lying between them.

The chain joins TRBV2 to TRBJ2-7; D is perhaps TRBD1 or TRBD2 (5 bases each). The sequence was obtained from an adult man with Graves' disease, either hyperthyroidism or ophthalmopathy (not recorded which). The source material was peripheral blood or thyroid tissue (not recorded which). CDR3 sequence reads: CASSEGGPGKSGYF. The CDR3 DNA reads TGTGCCAGCAGTGAAGGAGGGCCAGGGAAATCGGGGTACTTC.